The clone carrying this T cell receptor beta chain was seen a few times. No antigen is known for it. This PCR relied on a set of 60 Vbeta primers and 13 Jbeta primers. Here immunoSEQ multiplex PCR was the method, and the copy in TCRdb shows in-frame clones only, minus some. The profile covers about 170,000 clones, with around 68% appearing a single time and roughly 1.6% taken by the ten largest. These data belong to a study of cytomegalovirus exposure and HLA in healthy donors. Overall study context: Samples from HLA-typed donors yielded about 85 million unique TCRs in an early data release.

Germline CDR1 is MNHEY and CDR2 is SVGAGI. CDR3 size: 15 residues. V lost 5 bases and J lost 1; bases outside the gene matches: 7. Findings and caveats of the study: A link between a missense DCLRE1C variant and TCR beta V- and J-gene trimming emerged from a later analysis. Later analysis showed TCR association rates varying by HLA locus, highest for DRB1 and lowest for HLA-C.

Sample: PBMCs. V and J are TRBV6-5 and TRBJ1-2; 7 nucleotides align to TRBD1. This receptor was obtained from a girl aged 10 to 17 in good health and CMV-seronegative. The DNA of the CDR3 is TGTGCCAGCAGTCTGGGACAGAACATTAACTATGGCTACACCTTC. This sequence encodes CASSLGQNINYGYTF.